This T cell receptor (beta chain) was sequenced in a study of regulatory T cells in long-lasting Graves disease. The trim removed 1 base at V and 7 bases at J, leaving 2 bases unmatched. The CDR3 contains 14 residues. Germline CDR1 and CDR2: MNHNS and SASEGT. Time point: persistent/refractory GD, antithyroid drugs over 5 years with positive TRAb. There was RNA extracted from PBMCs, and the TCR library was made from it. Arm-PCR with iRepertoire HTBI primers amplified the CDR3 regions for these TCR beta libraries. TCRdb itself ran the multiplex PCR reads through MiXCR, one entry per CDR3 protein. The sample has over 650,000 distinct CDR3 sequences; approximately 31% are singletons. This clonotype was observed a handful of times.

The V and J genes are TRBV6-1 and TRBJ2-2; 8 bases align to TRBD2. This TCR came from a female donor with Graves disease. The sequences come from peripheral blood mononuclear cells (PBMCs), collected when the disease was refractory, from a patient treated with antithyroid drugs. CDR3 in amino acids: CASSEGTSRGELFF. The DNA of the CDR3 is TGTGCCAGCAGTGAAGGGACTAGCCGCGGGGAGCTGTTTTTT.